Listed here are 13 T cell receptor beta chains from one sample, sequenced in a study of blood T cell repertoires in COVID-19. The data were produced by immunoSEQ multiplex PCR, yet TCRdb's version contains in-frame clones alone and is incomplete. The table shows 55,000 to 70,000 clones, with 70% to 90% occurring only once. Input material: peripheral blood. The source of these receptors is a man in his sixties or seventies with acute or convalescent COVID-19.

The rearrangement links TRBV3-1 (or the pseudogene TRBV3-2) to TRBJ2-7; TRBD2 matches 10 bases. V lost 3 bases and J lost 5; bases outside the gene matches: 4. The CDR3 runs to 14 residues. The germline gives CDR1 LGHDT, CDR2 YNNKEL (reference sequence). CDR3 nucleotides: TGTGCCAGCAGCCACGCCCTAGCGGGAGACGAGCAGTACTTC. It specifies CASSHALAGDEQYF.

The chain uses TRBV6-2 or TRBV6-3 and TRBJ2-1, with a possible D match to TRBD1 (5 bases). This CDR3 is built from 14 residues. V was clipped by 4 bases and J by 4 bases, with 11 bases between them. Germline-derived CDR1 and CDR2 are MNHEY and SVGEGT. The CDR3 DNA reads TGTGCCAGCAGTTCCTCACAGGCTTACAATGAGCAGTTCTTC. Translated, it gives CASSSSQAYNEQFF.

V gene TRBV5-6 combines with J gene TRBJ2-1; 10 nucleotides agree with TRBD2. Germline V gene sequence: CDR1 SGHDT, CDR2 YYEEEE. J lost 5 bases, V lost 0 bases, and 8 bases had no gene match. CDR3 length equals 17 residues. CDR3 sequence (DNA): TGTGCCAGCAGCTTGGCCCAGACTAGCGGGCCAAACAATGAGCAGTTCTTC. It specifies CASSLAQTSGPNNEQFF.

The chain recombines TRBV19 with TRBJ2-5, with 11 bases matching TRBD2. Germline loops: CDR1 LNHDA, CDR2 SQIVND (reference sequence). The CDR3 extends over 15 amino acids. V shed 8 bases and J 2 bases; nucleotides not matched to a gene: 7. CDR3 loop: CASRRTSGSQETQYF. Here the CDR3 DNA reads TGTGCCAGTCGACGGACTAGCGGGTCTCAAGAGACCCAGTACTTC.

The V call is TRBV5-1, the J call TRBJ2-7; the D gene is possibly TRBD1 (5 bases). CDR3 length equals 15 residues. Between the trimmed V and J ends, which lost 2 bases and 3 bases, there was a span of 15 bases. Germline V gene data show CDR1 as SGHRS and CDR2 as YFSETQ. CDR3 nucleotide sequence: TGCGCCAGCAGCTTCCCCCAGGACGGACACTACGAGCAGTACTTC. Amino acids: CASSFPQDGHYEQYF.

Written as DNA, the CDR3 is TGTGCCAGCAGTTCCTCAAGACTAGCAGGAAGGGATACGCAGTATTTT. Translating it yields CASSSSRLAGRDTQYF. The chain uses TRBV28 and TRBJ2-3; TRBD2 aligns across 7 bases. The CDR3 is made up of 16 amino acids. Germline V gene lookup returns CDR1 MDHEN and CDR2 SYDVKM. With 4 bases clipped from V and 6 bases from J, the junction kept 13 bases outside the gene matches.

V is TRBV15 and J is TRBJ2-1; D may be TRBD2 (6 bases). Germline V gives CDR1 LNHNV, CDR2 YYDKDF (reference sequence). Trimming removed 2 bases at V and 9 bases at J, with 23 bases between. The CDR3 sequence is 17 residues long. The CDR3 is CATSRMAGTPRGFEQFF. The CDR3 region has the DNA TGTGCCACCAGCAGAATGGCCGGGACTCCACGGGGATTTGAGCAGTTCTTC.

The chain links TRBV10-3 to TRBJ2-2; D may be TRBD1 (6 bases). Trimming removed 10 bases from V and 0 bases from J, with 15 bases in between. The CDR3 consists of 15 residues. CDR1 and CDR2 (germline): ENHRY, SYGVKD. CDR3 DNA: TGTGCCACCCTAGGACAGCTAACGAACACCGGGGAGCTGTTTTTT. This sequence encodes CATLGQLTNTGELFF.

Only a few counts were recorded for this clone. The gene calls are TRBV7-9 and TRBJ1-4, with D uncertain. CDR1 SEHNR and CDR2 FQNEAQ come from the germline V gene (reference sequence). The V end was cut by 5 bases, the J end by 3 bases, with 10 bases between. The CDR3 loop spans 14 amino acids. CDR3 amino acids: CASSPRGSNEKLFF. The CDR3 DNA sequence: TGTGCCAGCAGCCCCAGAGGGTCTAATGAAAAACTGTTTTTT.

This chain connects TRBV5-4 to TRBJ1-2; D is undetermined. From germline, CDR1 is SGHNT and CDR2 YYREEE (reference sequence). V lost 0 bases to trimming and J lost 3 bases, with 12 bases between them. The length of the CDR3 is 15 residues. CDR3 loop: CASSLGLRKDYGYTF. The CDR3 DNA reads TGTGCCAGCAGCTTGGGACTCCGGAAGGACTATGGCTACACCTTC.

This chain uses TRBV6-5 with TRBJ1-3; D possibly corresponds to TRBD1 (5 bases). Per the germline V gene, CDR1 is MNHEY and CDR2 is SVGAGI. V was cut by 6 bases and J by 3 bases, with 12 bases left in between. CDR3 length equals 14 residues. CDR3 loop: CASRAGSIGNTIYF. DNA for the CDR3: TGTGCCAGCAGAGCAGGGTCCATTGGAAACACCATATATTTT.

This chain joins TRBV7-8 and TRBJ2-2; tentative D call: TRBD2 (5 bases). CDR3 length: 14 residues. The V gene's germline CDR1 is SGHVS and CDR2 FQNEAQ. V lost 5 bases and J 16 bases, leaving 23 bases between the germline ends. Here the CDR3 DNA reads TGTGCCAGCAGCCCGTCACCGGGTCCTCGAGGGCCGTTTTTT. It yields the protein CASSPSPGPRGPFF.

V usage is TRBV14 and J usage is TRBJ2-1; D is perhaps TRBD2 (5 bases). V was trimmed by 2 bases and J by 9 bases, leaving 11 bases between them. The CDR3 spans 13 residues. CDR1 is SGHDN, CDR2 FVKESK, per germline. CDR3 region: CASSQFLASEQFF. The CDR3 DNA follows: TGTGCCAGCAGCCAATTTCTAGCCTCTGAGCAGTTCTTC.